This is a list of T cell receptor beta chains from one sample in a study of blood T cells in healthy people across ages. TCRdb called the 5' RACE reads again in MiXCR, with one record for every CDR3 protein. This table has 1.5 million or so distinct CDR3 sequences, about 43% appearing once. The specimen sequenced was blood. The receptor set was obtained from a woman younger than 35 in good health. Both conserved end residues are part of each CDR3. A D gene is named only where the DNA matches it firmly. Clone size appears in some rows only: once, few, many, or a class for an expanded clone.

>TRBD1|TRBJ1-2|few|TRBV3-1
TGTGCCAGCAGCCAAGGAGATCCCGGGACAGGGATAAAGTCCTATGGCTACACCTTC
CASSQGDPGTGIKSYGYTF
>NA|TRBJ2-7|few|TRBV28
TGTGCCAGCAAAGGGGTGGACTACTCCTACGAGCAGTACTTC
CASKGVDYSYEQYF
>TRBD1|TRBJ2-5|NA|TRBV20-1
TGCAGTGCTAGGGGCGTCACAGGGGGCGTAGAGACCCAGTACTTC
CSARGVTGGVETQYF
>NA|TRBJ2-3|many|TRBV7-9
TGTGCCAGCAGCTTGTCTAGCGCAGATACGCAGTATTTT
CASSLSSADTQYF
>TRBD2|TRBJ2-1|NA|TRBV11-1
TGTGCCAGCAGCTTACAAGCGGGAGCGGTTTACGATGAGCAGTTCTTC
CASSLQAGAVYDEQFF
>NA|TRBJ1-1|NA|TRBV29-1
TGCAGCGTTGAACAAGCAGGGGTAGCAGCTTTCTTT
CSVEQAGVAAFF
>NA|TRBJ2-7|few|TRBV28
TGTGCCAGCAGTTTTTCGTCGGGGATCCGTACAATCTCCTACGAGCAGTACTTC
CASSFSSGIRTISYEQYF
>NA|TRBJ2-1|NA|TRBV15
TGTGCCGCCAGCAGAGGGTCCTACAATGAGCAGTTCTTC
CAASRGSYNEQFF
>NA|TRBJ2-3|NA|TRBV25-1
TGTGCCAGCAGCTACGGGGCTCCCACAGATACGCAGTATTTT
CASSYGAPTDTQYF
>NA|TRBJ1-1|few|TRBV27
TGTGCCAGCAGTTTATCGGTAGGGATGAACACTGAAGCTTTCTTT
CASSLSVGMNTEAFF
>TRBD2|TRBJ2-7|NA|TRBV6-5
TGTGCCAGCAGTACCCCGCGCGGGAGTTACGAGCAGTACTTC
CASSTPRGSYEQYF
>TRBD2|TRBJ2-3|NA|TRBV20-1
TGCAGTGCTGCCCCGGGACTAGGAGGGGGGGATACGCAGTATTTT
CSAAPGLGGGDTQYF
>TRBD1|TRBJ2-7|NA|TRBV6-4
TGTGCCAGCAGCGCTACGGGGACAGGTATAGGCGAGCAGTACTTC
CASSATGTGIGEQYF
>NA|TRBJ2-5|NA|TRBV5-1
TGCGCCAGCAGCTTGGACCCGTCTTTCGTGGGCGGCCTCCAAGAGACCCAGTACTTC
CASSLDPSFVGGLQETQYF
>NA|TRBJ2-4|many|TRBV12-3/TRBV12-4
TGTGCCAGCAGTTCCCAGAGGTTGGCGGGGAACATTCAGTACTTC
CASSSQRLAGNIQYF
>NA|TRBJ2-1|NA|TRBV11-2
TGTGCCAGCAGCTTAGATCGACGACACCTGTTCTTC
CASSLDRRHLFF
>TRBD2|TRBJ2-5|few|TRBV10-3
TGTGCCATCAGTCGGGGGGGGGCGACCAAAGAGACCCAGTACTTC
CAISRGGATKETQYF
>NA|TRBJ1-4|few|TRBV20-1
TGCAGTGCTAGTCAGGCAGCAACTAATGAAAAACTGTTTTTT
CSASQAATNEKLFF